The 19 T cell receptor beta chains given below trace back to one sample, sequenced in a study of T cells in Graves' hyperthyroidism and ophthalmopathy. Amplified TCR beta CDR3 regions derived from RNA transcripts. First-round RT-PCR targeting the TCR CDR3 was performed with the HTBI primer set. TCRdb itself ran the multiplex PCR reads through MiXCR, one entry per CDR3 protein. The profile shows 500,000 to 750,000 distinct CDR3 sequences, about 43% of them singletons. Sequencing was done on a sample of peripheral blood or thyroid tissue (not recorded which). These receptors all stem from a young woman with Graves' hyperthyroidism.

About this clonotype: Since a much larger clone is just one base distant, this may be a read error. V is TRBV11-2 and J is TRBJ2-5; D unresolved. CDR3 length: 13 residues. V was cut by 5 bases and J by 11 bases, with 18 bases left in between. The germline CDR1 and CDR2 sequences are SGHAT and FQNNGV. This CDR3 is CASSPGSPYGQYF. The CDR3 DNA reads TGTGCCAGCAGCCCCGGGTCCCCCTACGGGCAGTACTTC.

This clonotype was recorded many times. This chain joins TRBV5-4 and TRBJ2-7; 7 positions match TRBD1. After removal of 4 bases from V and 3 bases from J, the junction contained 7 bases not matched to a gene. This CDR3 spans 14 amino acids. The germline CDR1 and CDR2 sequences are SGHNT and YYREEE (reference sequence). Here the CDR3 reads CASSLTGAVYEQYF. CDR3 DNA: TGTGCCAGCAGCCTCACAGGGGCAGTCTACGAGCAGTACTTC. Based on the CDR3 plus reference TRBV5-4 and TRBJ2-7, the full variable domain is ETGVTQSPTHLIKTRGQQVTLRCSSQSGHNTVSWYQQALGQGPQFIFQYYREEENGRGNFPPRFSGLQFPNYSSELNVNALELDDSALYLCASSLTGAVYEQYFGPGTRLTVT.

The CDR3 DNA follows: TGTGCCAGCAGCTTAGCGCAGGGGTGGAGGACCCAGTACTTC. Translating gives CASSLAQGWRTQYF. This rearrangement joins TRBV7-3 to TRBJ2-5; D is possibly TRBD1 (6 bases). V was shortened by 2 bases and J by 7 bases, with 14 bases between the two germline ends. Germline-derived CDR1 and CDR2 are SGHTA and FQGTGA. The CDR3 is 14 amino acids.

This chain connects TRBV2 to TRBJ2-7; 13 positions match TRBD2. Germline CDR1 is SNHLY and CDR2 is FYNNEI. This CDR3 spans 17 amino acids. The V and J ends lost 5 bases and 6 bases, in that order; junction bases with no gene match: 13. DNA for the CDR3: TGTGCCAGCAGTTTATCGGGACTAGCGGGAACACCCTGCGAGCAGTACTTC. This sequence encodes CASSLSGLAGTPCEQYF.

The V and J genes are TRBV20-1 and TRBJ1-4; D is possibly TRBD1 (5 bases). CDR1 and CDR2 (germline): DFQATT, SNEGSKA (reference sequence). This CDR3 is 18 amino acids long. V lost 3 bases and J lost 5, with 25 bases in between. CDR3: CSARTTSGRGVYNEKLFF. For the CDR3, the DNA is TGCAGTGCTAGGACGACTAGCGGGAGAGGGGTCTACAATGAAAAACTGTTTTTT.

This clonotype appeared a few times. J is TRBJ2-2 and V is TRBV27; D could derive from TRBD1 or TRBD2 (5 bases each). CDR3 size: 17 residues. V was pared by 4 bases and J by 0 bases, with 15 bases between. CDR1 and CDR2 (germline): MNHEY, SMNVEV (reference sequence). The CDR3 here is CASSWKVGTANTGELFF. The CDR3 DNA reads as TGTGCCAGCAGTTGGAAGGTGGGGACCGCGAACACCGGGGAGCTGTTTTTT.

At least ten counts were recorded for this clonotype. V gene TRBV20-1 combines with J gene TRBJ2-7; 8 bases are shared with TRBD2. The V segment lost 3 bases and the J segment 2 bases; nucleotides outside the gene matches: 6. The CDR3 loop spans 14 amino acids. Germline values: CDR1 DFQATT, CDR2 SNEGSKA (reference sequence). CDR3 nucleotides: TGCAGTGCTAGCACACGGGAGGGCCCCTACGAGCAGTACTTC. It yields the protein CSASTREGPYEQYF.

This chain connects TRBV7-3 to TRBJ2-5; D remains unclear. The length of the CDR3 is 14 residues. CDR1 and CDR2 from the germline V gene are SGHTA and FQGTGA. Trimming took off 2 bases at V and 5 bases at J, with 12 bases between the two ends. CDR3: CASSLSHTSETQYF. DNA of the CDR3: TGTGCCAGCAGCTTATCTCATACATCCGAGACCCAGTACTTC.

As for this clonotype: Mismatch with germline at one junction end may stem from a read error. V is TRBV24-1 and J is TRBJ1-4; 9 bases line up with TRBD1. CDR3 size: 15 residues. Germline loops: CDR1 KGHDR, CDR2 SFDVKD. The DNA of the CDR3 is TGTGCCGCCAGTAATTTAGGGACAGGGAACGAAAAACCGTTTTTT. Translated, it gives CAASNLGTGNEKPFF.

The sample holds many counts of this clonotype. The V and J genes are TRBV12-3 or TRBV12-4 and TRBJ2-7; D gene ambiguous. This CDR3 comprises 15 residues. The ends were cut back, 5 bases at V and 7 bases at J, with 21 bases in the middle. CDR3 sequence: CASSTYRGGLLEQYF. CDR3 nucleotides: TGTGCCAGCAGTACGTACCGCGGTGGCCTCCTAGAGCAGTACTTC.

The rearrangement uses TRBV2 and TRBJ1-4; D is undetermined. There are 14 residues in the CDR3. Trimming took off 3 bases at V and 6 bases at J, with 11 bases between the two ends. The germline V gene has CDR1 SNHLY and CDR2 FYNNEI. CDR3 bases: TGTGCCAGCAGTGAGGTGACGGCCGATGAAAAACTGTTTTTT. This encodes CASSEVTADEKLFF.

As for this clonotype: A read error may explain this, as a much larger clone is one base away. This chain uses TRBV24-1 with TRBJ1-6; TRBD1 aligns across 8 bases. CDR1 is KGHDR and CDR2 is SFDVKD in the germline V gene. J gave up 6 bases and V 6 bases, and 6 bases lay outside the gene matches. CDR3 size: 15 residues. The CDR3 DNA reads TGTGCCACCAGTTCCACAGGGGGAGGTAATTCACCCCTCCACTTT. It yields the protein CATSSTGGGNSPLHF.

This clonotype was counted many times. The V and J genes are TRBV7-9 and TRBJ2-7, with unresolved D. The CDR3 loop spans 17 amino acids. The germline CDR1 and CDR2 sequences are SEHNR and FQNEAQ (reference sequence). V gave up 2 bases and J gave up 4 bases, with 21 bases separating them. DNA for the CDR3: TGTGCCAGCAGCTTAATACCCGTCGGTAGGAACGGGTACGAGCAGTACTTC. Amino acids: CASSLIPVGRNGYEQYF. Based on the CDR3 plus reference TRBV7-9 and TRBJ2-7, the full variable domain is DTGVSQNPRHKITKRGQNVTFRCDPISEHNRLYWYRQTLGQGPEFLTYFQNEAQLEKSRLLSDRFSAERPKGSFSTLEIQRTEQGDSAMYLCASSLIPVGRNGYEQYFGPGTRLTVT.

CDR3 sequence (DNA): TGTGCCAGCACCTACGGGGCAGGAGAGACCCAGTACTTC. It is translated as CASTYGAGETQYF. The chain has TRBV11-2 and TRBJ2-5; the D gene could be TRBD1 or TRBD2 (5 bases each). V lost 7 bases to trimming and J lost 4 bases, with 13 bases between them. Looked up from germline, CDR1 is SGHAT and CDR2 is FQNNGV. This CDR3 spans 13 amino acids.

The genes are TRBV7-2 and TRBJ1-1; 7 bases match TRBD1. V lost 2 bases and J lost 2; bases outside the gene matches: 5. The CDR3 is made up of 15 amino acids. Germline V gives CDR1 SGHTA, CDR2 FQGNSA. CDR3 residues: CASSLKGALNTEAFF. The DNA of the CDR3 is TGTGCCAGCAGCTTAAAGGGGGCGCTTAACACTGAAGCTTTCTTT.

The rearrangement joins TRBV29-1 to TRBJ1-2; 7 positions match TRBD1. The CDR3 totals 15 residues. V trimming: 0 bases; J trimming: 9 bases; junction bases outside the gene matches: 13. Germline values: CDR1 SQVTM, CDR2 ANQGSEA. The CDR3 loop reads CSVEEVRGETLSYTF. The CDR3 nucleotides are TGCAGCGTTGAAGAGGTCAGGGGGGAAACCCTTAGCTACACCTTC.

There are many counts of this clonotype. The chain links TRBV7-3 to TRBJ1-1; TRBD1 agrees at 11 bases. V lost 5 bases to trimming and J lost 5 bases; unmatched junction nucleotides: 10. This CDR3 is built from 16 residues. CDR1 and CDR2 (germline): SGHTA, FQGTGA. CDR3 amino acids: CASSPDRGRRGTEAFF. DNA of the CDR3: TGTGCCAGCAGCCCGGACAGGGGGCGAAGGGGGACTGAAGCTTTCTTT. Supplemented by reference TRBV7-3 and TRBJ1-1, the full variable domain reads GAGVSQTPSNKVTEKGKYVELRCDPISGHTALYWYRQSLGQGPEFLIYFQGTGAADDSGLPNDRFFAVRPEGSVSTLKIQRTERGDSAVYLCASSPDRGRRGTEAFFGQGTRLTVV.

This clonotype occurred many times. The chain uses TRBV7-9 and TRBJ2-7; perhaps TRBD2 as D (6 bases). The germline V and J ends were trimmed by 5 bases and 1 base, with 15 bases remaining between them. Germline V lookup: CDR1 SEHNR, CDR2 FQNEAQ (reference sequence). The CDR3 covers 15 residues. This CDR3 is CASSPWEVASYEQYF. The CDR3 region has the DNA TGTGCCAGCAGCCCCTGGGAGGTTGCTTCCTACGAGCAGTACTTC.

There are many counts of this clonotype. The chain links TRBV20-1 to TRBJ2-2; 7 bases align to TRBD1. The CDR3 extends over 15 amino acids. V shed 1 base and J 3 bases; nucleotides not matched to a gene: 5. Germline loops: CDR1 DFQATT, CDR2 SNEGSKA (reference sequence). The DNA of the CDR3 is TGCAGTGCTAGAGTGACAGGGTGGGACACCGGGGAGCTGTTTTTT. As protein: CSARVTGWDTGELFF.